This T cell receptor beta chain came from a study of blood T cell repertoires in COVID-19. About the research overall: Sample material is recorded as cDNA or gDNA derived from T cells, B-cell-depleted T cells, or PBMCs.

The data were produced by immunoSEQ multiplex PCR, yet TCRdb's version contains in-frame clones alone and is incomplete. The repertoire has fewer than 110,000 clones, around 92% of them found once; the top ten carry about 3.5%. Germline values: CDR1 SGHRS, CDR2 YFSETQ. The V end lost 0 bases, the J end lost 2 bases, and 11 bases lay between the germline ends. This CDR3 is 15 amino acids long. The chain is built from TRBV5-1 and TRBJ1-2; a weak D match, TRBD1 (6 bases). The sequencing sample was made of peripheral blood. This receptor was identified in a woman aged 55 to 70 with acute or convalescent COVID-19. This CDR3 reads CASSLGVGGNYGYTF. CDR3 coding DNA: TGCGCCAGCAGCTTGGGGGTTGGGGGCAACTATGGCTACACCTTC.